This TCR beta chain came from a study of T cells in tuberculosis. Whole-study context: T cells were selected with CD1B tetramers loaded with glucose monomycolate.

Some clones are missing from TCRdb's copy, which holds only in-frame ones; the method was immunoSEQ multiplex PCR. The sample shows roughly 34,000 clones, approximately 90% of them seen only once. V gave up 3 bases and J gave up 1 base, with 22 bases separating them. The CDR3 is 18 amino acids. Germline CDR1 reads MGHDK; CDR2 reads SYGVNS. This TCR came from a donor between 10 and 35 years old with latent tuberculosis or without tuberculosis infection. Some clones in this sample may be carry-over from other donors' samples. The V and J genes are TRBV25-1 and TRBJ2-7, with D perhaps matching TRBD1 (6 bases). Sequenced material: PBMCs. CDR3 in DNA: TGTGCCAGCAGTGACCCCACAGGGTTTCAAACTTCTTCCTACGAGCAGTACTTC. Its translation is CASSDPTGFQTSSYEQYF.